This TCR beta chain was found in a study of beta chain features in type 1 diabetes. Background on the study: On cell yields, gender and age, patients and healthy donors were similar. Findings and limits, study-wide: Naive, central memory and regulatory TCRB repertoires appeared more similar among patients than healthy donors. Shorter TCRB CDR3s, moderately but significantly so, were found in Type 1 diabetes patients in all four CD4+ subsets.

Worth noting for this clone: The target antigen is unknown.

The germline CDR1 and CDR2 sequences are SGHRS and YFSETQ. J gave up 7 bases and V 4 bases, and 5 bases lay outside the gene matches. There are 14 residues in the CDR3. The authors took one heparinised blood draw, averaging roughly 120 mL, from each donor. CD45RO/CCR7/CD25/CD127/CD95/CD27 staining was used to isolate CD4+ naive, central memory, regulatory and stem cell-like memory cells by sorting. Every isolated RNA sample was fully reverse transcribed, so sequencing captured expressed TCRB transcripts. The method was immunoSEQ multiplex PCR; TCRdb's version includes in-frame clones alone and lacks a portion of them. The sample shows around 44,000 clones, roughly 70% of them seen only once.

The sample was Tregs from blood. The chain uses TRBV5-1 and TRBJ1-5, with 10 positions matching TRBD1. The origin of this receptor is a young woman with type 1 diabetes. CDR3 nucleotide sequence: TGCGCCAGCAGCACCGGGACAGGGGCACAGCCCCAGCATTTT. Encoded protein: CASSTGTGAQPQHF.